This TCR beta chain was captured by sequencing in a study of T-cell memory formation after mild COVID-19. Study-level findings and limits: Later expanders leaned CD4+, whereas day 15 to 85 contracting clones were balanced CD4/CD8.

Ten or more counts support this clonotype. Its target is unknown. TCRdb reanalysed the 5' RACE reads using MiXCR and keeps one entry per CDR3 protein. This table holds roughly 350,000 distinct CDR3 sequences, around 28% found once. The CDR3 is 13 residues long. V lost 4 bases, J lost 9 bases, and 14 bases lay in between. Germline values: CDR1 SGHRS, CDR2 YFSETQ. This rearrangement joins TRBV5-1 to TRBJ2-1; a possible D gene is TRBD1 (5 bases). The sequencing sample was made of PBMCs or a T cell subset sorted from them (not recorded which). The sequence derives from an adult woman who had mild COVID-19 (a few samples of this study predate the infection). Cell type and time point are not known. The CDR3 sequence is CASSPPERGEQFF. The CDR3 DNA reads TGCGCCAGCAGCCCACCGGAAAGGGGTGAGCAGTTCTTC.